These 22 T cell receptor beta chains share one sample of origin, sequenced in a study of OX40 agonist ivuxolimab in advanced cancers. Sequencing used immunoSEQ multiplex PCR; TCRdb keeps in-frame clones, though not all of them. Found here are approximately 73,000 clones, roughly nine tenths of them singletons; the top ten hold 10% to 15%. The sequencing used CD4+ or CD8+ T cells sorted from blood, collected in a trial of the OX40 agonist ivuxolimab. Receptors were obtained from an adult with an advanced solid tumor such as melanoma, head and neck, liver or kidney cancer.

The chain combines TRBV6-1 with TRBJ2-7, with D perhaps matching TRBD2 (5 bases). Germline V gives CDR1 MNHNS, CDR2 SASEGT. The V end was cut by 2 bases, the J end by 2 bases, with 7 bases between. The CDR3 spans 13 residues. CDR3 loop: CASSEYGAYEQYF. For the CDR3, the DNA is TGTGCCAGCAGTGAATACGGGGCCTACGAGCAGTACTTC.

The genes are TRBV25-1 and TRBJ2-5; D is unresolved. V was trimmed by 3 bases and J by 5 bases, leaving 22 bases between them. The CDR3 is made up of 17 amino acids. Germline V gives CDR1 MGHDK, CDR2 SYGVNS. CDR3 in DNA: TGTGCCAGCAGTGATCCCGGCGGCACAAGGGTCATCGAGACCCAGTACTTC. As protein: CASSDPGGTRVIETQYF.

This clone was found once. The genes are TRBV5-1 and TRBJ2-1, with a weak D call TRBD1 (7 bases). The CDR3 loop spans 15 amino acids. Looked up from germline, CDR1 is SGHRS and CDR2 is YFSETQ. V was shortened by 0 bases and J by 4 bases, with 11 bases between the two germline ends. The CDR3 spells CASSLEPGGYNEQFF. In DNA form, the CDR3 reads TGCGCCAGCAGCTTGGAACCAGGGGGGTACAATGAGCAGTTCTTC.

This sequence joins TRBV11-3 and TRBJ2-1; 13 positions match TRBD2. This CDR3 region has 17 residues. Looked up from germline, CDR1 is SGHNT and CDR2 is YENEEA. Losses at the gene ends were 6 bases for V and 0 bases for J; bases not matched to a gene: 5. The CDR3: CASSLLAGGSSYNEQFF. For the CDR3, the DNA is TGTGCCAGCAGTCTACTAGCGGGAGGGAGCTCCTACAATGAGCAGTTCTTC.

V is TRBV7-9 and J is TRBJ2-7; the D gene is possibly TRBD2 (6 bases). Germline CDR1 and CDR2: SEHNR and FQNEAQ (reference sequence). CDR3 length: 14 residues. Trimming took off 1 base at V and 3 bases at J, with 10 bases between the two ends. The CDR3 protein is CASSLVGSGYEQYF. In DNA form, the CDR3 reads TGTGCCAGCAGCTTAGTTGGTAGCGGCTACGAGCAGTACTTC.

V gene TRBV9 combines with J gene TRBJ1-1; the match to TRBD1 covers 9 bases. The V segment lost 1 base and the J segment 6 bases; nucleotides outside the gene matches: 1. The CDR3 has 13 amino acids. CDR1 SGDLS and CDR2 YYNGEE come from the germline V gene. Written as DNA, the CDR3 is TGTGCCAGCAGCGTAAGGACAGGGGCTGAAGCTTTCTTT. Translated: CASSVRTGAEAFF.

The V call is TRBV13, the J call TRBJ2-7; D not certain. Germline V gene sequence: CDR1 PRHDT, CDR2 FYEKMQ (reference sequence). V was pared by 1 base and J by 6 bases, with 7 bases between. This CDR3 spans 12 amino acids. As DNA, the CDR3 is TGTGCCAGCAGCTTAGACACGACCGAGCAGTACTTC. Its protein is CASSLDTTEQYF.

This chain connects TRBV4-1 to TRBJ2-5; D is undetermined. The last part of the DNA fits TRBJ2-7 better; the J call may be wrong. Germline V lookup: CDR1 MGHRA, CDR2 YSYEKL. CDR3 length: 15 amino acids. The CDR3 nucleotides read TGCGCCAGCAGCCAAGGACGGAGCGTGGATTACGAGCAGTACTTC. The encoded protein is CASSQGRSVDYEQYF.

The gene calls are TRBV6-6 and TRBJ1-2, with TRBD1 matching 9 bases. Germline lookup yields CDR1 MNHNY and CDR2 SVGAGI (reference sequence). This CDR3 is 14 amino acids long. V shed 8 bases, J shed 2 bases, and the junction held 6 bases outside the gene matches. The CDR3 is CASAVGQGNYGYTF. The CDR3 DNA follows: TGTGCCAGCGCAGTAGGACAGGGGAACTATGGCTACACCTTC.

The CDR3 nucleotides read TGTGCCAGCAGCCAAGATCTAAGTTGGGGGACTAGCGGGAGGACGCGAGCAGCCGAGCAGTACTTC. Translating it yields CASSQDLSWGTSGRTRAAEQYF. J is TRBJ2-7 and V is TRBV14; 15 bases agree with TRBD2. Per germline, CDR1 SGHDN and CDR2 FVKESK. The CDR3 is 22 amino acids. Unmatched junction bases numbered 21, after V lost 0 bases and J lost 6 bases.

The chain is built from TRBV6-6 and TRBJ1-3; unclear D gene. V was clipped by 4 bases and J by 0 bases, with 10 bases between them. The germline V gene encodes CDR1 MNHNY and CDR2 SVGAGI (reference sequence). This CDR3 comprises 15 residues. The DNA of the CDR3 is TGTGCCAGCAGTTCGGACCCGAGCTCTGGAAACACCATATATTTT. It encodes CASSSDPSSGNTIYF.

The CDR3 loop is CAGGTGYEQYF. The CDR3, as DNA: TGTGCCGGAGGGACAGGCTACGAGCAGTACTTC. The chain has TRBV10-3 and TRBJ2-7; TRBD1 aligns across 8 bases. V dropped 11 bases and J dropped 3; count of bases not matched to a gene: 3. The CDR3 covers 11 residues. Germline assignment: CDR1 ENHRY and CDR2 SYGVKD.

A few counts support this clone. The rearrangement links TRBV6-4 to TRBJ2-2; no definite D call. CDR3 length: 13 amino acids. CDR1 is MRHNA, CDR2 SNTAGT, per germline. Trimming took off 3 bases at V and 4 bases at J, with 6 bases between the two ends. CDR3 residues: CASSEASTGELFF. DNA of the CDR3: TGTGCCAGCAGTGAGGCTAGCACCGGGGAGCTGTTTTTT.

The CDR3 DNA is TGTGCCAGCAGCTTGGGACTGGGCTTGAACACCGGGGAGCTGTTTTTT. It yields the protein CASSLGLGLNTGELFF. This chain connects TRBV7-9 to TRBJ2-2; tentative D call: TRBD2 (6 bases). Between the trimmed V and J ends, which lost 3 bases and 1 base, there was a span of 12 bases. CDR1 and CDR2 (germline): SEHNR, FQNEAQ (reference sequence). The CDR3 sequence is 16 residues long. The variable domain in full, with the rest retrieved from reference TRBV7-9 and TRBJ2-2, is DTGVSQNPRHKITKRGQNVTFRCDPISEHNRLYWYRQTLGQGPEFLTYFQNEAQLEKSRLLSDRFSAERPKGSFSTLEIQRTEQGDSAMYLCASSLGLGLNTGELFFGEGSRLTVL.

The chain joins TRBV9 to TRBJ1-3, with D unresolved. Germline V gene sequence: CDR1 SGDLS, CDR2 YYNGEE. Trimming took off 0 bases at V and 0 bases at J, with 7 bases between the two ends. The CDR3 consists of 15 residues. The CDR3 nucleotides are TGTGCCAGCAGCGTAGGCGGTTCCTCTGGAAACACCATATATTTT. This sequence encodes CASSVGGSSGNTIYF.

The chain employs TRBV12-5 and TRBJ2-1, with D possibly called TRBD1 or TRBD2 (6 bases each). The V end lost 7 bases, the J end lost 6 bases, and 13 bases lay between the germline ends. CDR1 LGHNT and CDR2 FRNRAP come from the germline V gene. There are 13 residues in the CDR3. DNA of the CDR3: TGTGCTAGTGTCGGGGGCTTGACCAATGAGCAGTTCTTC. Translating gives CASVGGLTNEQFF.

This chain links TRBV19 with TRBJ1-4; 10 nucleotides agree with TRBD1. The CDR3 loop spans 15 amino acids. V lost 5 bases and J lost 7; bases outside the gene matches: 7. CDR1 and CDR2 from the germline V gene are LNHDA and SQIVND (reference sequence). The CDR3, as DNA: TGTGCCAGTAGTGCCACCGGACAGGGGGGTGAAAAACTGTTTTTT. Its translation: CASSATGQGGEKLFF.

The J gene is TRBJ2-7, the V gene TRBV27; 9 bases are shared with TRBD1. Losses at the gene ends were 4 bases for V and 3 bases for J; bases not matched to a gene: 4. The CDR3 is 14 residues long. Germline CDR1 and CDR2: MNHEY and SMNVEV (reference sequence). This CDR3 reads CASSSQGQGYEQYF. DNA of the CDR3: TGTGCCAGCAGTTCCCAGGGACAGGGCTACGAGCAGTACTTC.

The J gene is TRBJ2-7, the V gene TRBV27, with 7 bases identical to TRBD2. V trimming: 4 bases; J trimming: 4 bases; junction bases outside the gene matches: 10. Germline V CDR1 and CDR2: MNHEY, SMNVEV (reference sequence). The CDR3 runs to 15 residues. CDR3 protein: CASSSPSAGRYEQYF. Here the CDR3 DNA reads TGTGCCAGCAGTTCCCCTTCAGCGGGGAGATACGAGCAGTACTTC.

The V call is TRBV6-5, the J call TRBJ2-7; D is possibly TRBD2 (6 bases). From germline, CDR1 is MNHEY and CDR2 SVGAGI. The V gene lost 2 bases and the J gene lost 3 bases, with 11 bases spanning the gap. The CDR3 contains 14 residues. CDR3 DNA: TGTGCCAGCAGTTACCTGGGGGGAGTCTACGAGCAGTACTTC. As protein: CASSYLGGVYEQYF.

The rearrangement links TRBV11-3 to TRBJ2-7; TRBD2 might be the D (6 bases). CDR1 and CDR2 from the germline V gene are SGHNT and YENEEA. The CDR3 sequence is 16 residues long. Trimming took 3 bases from V and 2 from J, leaving 17 bases between them. CDR3 loop: CASSLYSSGLPYEQYF. CDR3 coding DNA: TGTGCCAGCAGCTTGTATAGTAGCGGCCTCCCCTACGAGCAGTACTTC.

This chain uses TRBV9 with TRBJ1-2; unclear D gene. The V and J ends lost 3 bases and 5 bases respectively, with 8 bases between them. This CDR3 comprises 12 residues. CDR1 SGDLS and CDR2 YYNGEE come from the germline V gene. The DNA of the CDR3 is TGTGCCAGCAGCGCAAGCACTTATGGCTACACCTTC. As protein: CASSASTYGYTF. The complete variable domain, with remaining parts taken from reference TRBV9 and TRBJ1-2, reads DSGVTQTPKHLITATGQRVTLRCSPRSGDLSVYWYQQSLDQGLQFLIQYYNGEERAKGNILERFSAQQFPDLHSELNLSSLELGDSALYFCASSASTYGYTFGSGTRLTVV.